The rows below give T cell receptor beta chains drawn from one sample of a study of Ad26.COV2.S vaccination and SARS-CoV-2 variants. Assay: immunoSEQ multiplex PCR; the TCRdb copy retains only in-frame clones and omits some. The sample has over 450,000 clones, around 89% seen once; the top ten hold 1.7%. Sample: peripheral blood, taken in a trial of Ad26.COV2.S vaccine versus placebo. The receptors here all came from a person between 18 and 59 years old who received the Ad26.COV2.S COVID-19 vaccine or a placebo. The CDR3 runs from the conserved cysteine through the conserved F or W. D genes are given only for firm matches. Clone size appears in some rows only: once, few, many, or a class for an expanded clone.

J gene	D gene	V gene	clone size	CDR3 DNA	CDR3 protein
TRBJ2-7	NA	TRBV19	NA	TGTGCCAGTAGTATCCTCCGGGACGGCTCCTACGAGCAGTACTTC	CASSILRDGSYEQYF
TRBJ1-5	TRBD1	TRBV28	NA	TGTGCCAGCAGTGCCGGCAGGGACAGGGGGTTCTTTTTGGGAGATAGCAATCAGCCCCAGCATTTT	CASSAGRDRGFFLGDSNQPQHF
TRBJ2-3	NA	TRBV25-1	NA	TGTGCCAGCAGTGAATCGGGGATGGGTACGCAGTATTTT	CASSESGMGTQYF
TRBJ1-6	NA	TRBV7-2	NA	TGTGCCAGCAGCTTATCACGAGCAGGTTATAATTCACCCCTCCACTTT	CASSLSRAGYNSPLHF
TRBJ1-1	NA	TRBV27	NA	TGTGCCAGCAGTCGACCGAACACTGAAGCTTTCTTT	CASSRPNTEAFF
TRBJ1-5	NA	TRBV27	few	TGTGCCACTTCGGAGTCTTACGTTCAGCCCCAGCATTTT	CATSESYVQPQHF
TRBJ2-7	NA	TRBV9	NA	TGTGCCAGCAGTGGGGGTGGGACCGAAACCTACGAGCAGTACTTC	CASSGGGTETYEQYF
TRBJ2-7	NA	TRBV3-1/TRBV3-2	NA	TGTGCCAGCAGCCAAGTGGCAGGGACGGGGAGACAGTACTTC	CASSQVAGTGRQYF
TRBJ1-3	TRBD1	TRBV3-1/TRBV3-2	NA	TGTGCCAGCAGCCTGACAGGGGGAAACACCATATATTTT	CASSLTGGNTIYF
TRBJ2-1	TRBD2	TRBV9	NA	TGTGCCAGCAGCGTAGTACTAGCGGGGGTTAGTGAGCAGTTCTTC	CASSVVLAGVSEQFF
TRBJ2-1	TRBD2	TRBV11-2	NA	TGTGCCAGCATCAGGACCGGGACTAGCGGGAGGCGACGGGGCAATGAGCAGTTCTTC	CASIRTGTSGRRRGNEQFF
TRBJ2-1	NA	TRBV4-1	NA	TGCGCCAGCAGCCAAGTCTTGAGCTCCTACAATGAGCAGTTCTTC	CASSQVLSSYNEQFF
TRBJ2-7	NA	TRBV6-1	NA	TGTGCCAGCAGTGAGATCGTACTAGTGACCTACGAGCAGTACTTC	CASSEIVLVTYEQYF
TRBJ2-7	NA	TRBV9	NA	TGTGCCAGCAGCGAAACGTCACAGGGAGGGTACGAGCAGTACTTC	CASSETSQGGYEQYF
TRBJ1-1	NA	TRBV18	NA	TGTGCCAGCTCACTCCTAACGACGGTGAACACTGAAGCTTTCTTT	CASSLLTTVNTEAFF
TRBJ1-6	TRBD1	TRBV30	NA	TGTGCCTGGGAAAGGGGGCGCGGTTCACCCCTCCACTTT	CAWERGRGSPLHF
TRBJ2-1	NA	TRBV29-1	NA	TGCAGCGTTGAAGATAGCAGCGATGAGCAGTTCTTC	CSVEDSSDEQFF
TRBJ1-6	NA	TRBV15	NA	TGTGCCACCAGCAGAGATTATTCACCCCTCCACTTT	CATSRDYSPLHF
TRBJ1-5	TRBD1	TRBV6-5	NA	TGTGCCAGCAGTTACTCCCGGACAGGGGATCAGCCCCAGCATTTT	CASSYSRTGDQPQHF
TRBJ2-2	TRBD1	TRBV19	NA	TGTGCCAGTAGTATACTCCGAGCAGGGGGAACCGGGGAGCTGTTTTTT	CASSILRAGGTGELFF
TRBJ1-4	NA	TRBV27	NA	TGTGCCAGCAGGACCGGGGAAAAGGGATATAATGAAAAACTGTTTTTT	CASRTGEKGYNEKLFF
TRBJ1-5	NA	TRBV3-1/TRBV3-2	NA	TGTGCCAGCAGCCCGACCTCTGGCAATCAGCCCCAGCATTTT	CASSPTSGNQPQHF
TRBJ2-5	NA	TRBV18	NA	TGTGCCAGCCGGGCCCCCGGGGAGACCCAGTACTTC	CASRAPGETQYF
TRBJ1-2	TRBD1	TRBV11-2	NA	TGTGCCAGCAGCACCGGACAGGGGCTCTATGGCTACACCTTC	CASSTGQGLYGYTF
TRBJ2-2	TRBD2	TRBV7-9	NA	TGTGCCAGCAGCTCTAGCGGAACCGGGGAGCTGTTTTTT	CASSSSGTGELFF
TRBJ2-7	NA	TRBV27	once	TGTGCCAGCAGAAACAGGGGGACTAGCTCCTACGAGCAGTACTTC	CASRNRGTSSYEQYF
TRBJ2-1	TRBD2	TRBV6-2/TRBV6-3	NA	TGTGCCAGCAGCCGGACTAGGTCGATCGATGAGCAGTTCTTC	CASSRTRSIDEQFF
TRBJ1-4	NA	TRBV18	NA	TGTGCCAGCTCAGATCAAGGCCTGACTAATGAAAAACTGTTTTTT	CASSDQGLTNEKLFF
TRBJ2-5	NA	TRBV3-1/TRBV3-2	NA	TGTGCCAGCAGCAAGAGGAGGGCCGAGGGGACCCAGTACTTC	CASSKRRAEGTQYF
TRBJ2-1	TRBD2	TRBV9	NA	TGTGCCAGCAGCGTAGCGACTAGCTATGAGCAGTTCTTC	CASSVATSYEQFF
TRBJ2-7	TRBD2	TRBV18	NA	TGTGCCAGCTCACCCCACGGGACTAGCGGATCCTACGAGCAGTACTTC	CASSPHGTSGSYEQYF
TRBJ1-4	NA	TRBV7-2	NA	TGTGCCAGCAGCCGGGCCACTAATGAAAAACTGTTTTTT	CASSRATNEKLFF
TRBJ2-2	TRBD1	TRBV5-5	NA	TGTGCCAGCAGCTTGGTTAGGACAGGAGGTACCGGGGAGCTGTTTTTT	CASSLVRTGGTGELFF
TRBJ2-2	TRBD2	TRBV29-1	NA	TGCAGCGTTGAGTTTGGCGGGAGGGCCGGGGAGCTGTTTTTT	CSVEFGGRAGELFF
TRBJ1-5	NA	TRBV3-1/TRBV3-2	NA	TGTGCCAGCAGGTCAAGCATCCAAGCGGGGCATATTCAGCCCCAGCATTTT	CASRSSIQAGHIQPQHF
TRBJ2-2	NA	TRBV15	NA	TGTGCCACCAGCAGACGGAAAGGTTCGAACACCGGGGAGCTGTTTTTT	CATSRRKGSNTGELFF
TRBJ2-5	NA	TRBV19	NA	TGTGCCAGTAGGATTATTGGGACAACCCAAGAGACCCAGTACTTC	CASRIIGTTQETQYF
TRBJ2-7	NA	TRBV7-9	NA	TGTGCCAGCAGCTTAGATTCAGCTCGCGAGCAGTACTTC	CASSLDSAREQYF
TRBJ1-1	TRBD1	TRBV5-6	few	TGTGCCAGCAGCTTTCCGGACAGGGTCACTGAAGCTTTCTTT	CASSFPDRVTEAFF
TRBJ2-3	NA	TRBV19	NA	TGTGCCAGTAGTTCCCAAGCGAGACACACAGATACGCAGTATTTT	CASSSQARHTDTQYF
TRBJ1-1	NA	TRBV3-1/TRBV3-2	NA	TGTGCCAGCAGCCTCTTTGGGGATGAAGCTTTCTTT	CASSLFGDEAFF
TRBJ1-2	TRBD1	TRBV28	NA	TGTGCCAGCAGTAGGGACAGGGGTAGGGGCTACACCTTC	CASSRDRGRGYTF
TRBJ1-1	TRBD1	TRBV2	NA	TGTGCCAGCAGTGACTTGGGACAGATGAACACTGAAGCTTTCTTT	CASSDLGQMNTEAFF
TRBJ2-7	NA	TRBV2	NA	TGTGCCAGCAGTTCAGGGCGGGAGCAGTACTTC	CASSSGREQYF
TRBJ2-7	TRBD1	TRBV6-5	NA	TGTGCCAGCGCCGGGACAGTTTCCTACGAGCAGTACTTC	CASAGTVSYEQYF
TRBJ2-1	NA	TRBV7-8	NA	TGTGCCAGCAGCCTCCGGCGTCCCTCCTACAATGAGCAGTTCTTC	CASSLRRPSYNEQFF
TRBJ1-1	TRBD1	TRBV19	NA	TGTGCCAGTAGTCTCCTCCGACAGGGGCCCTTTTTAAACACTGAAGCTTTCTTT	CASSLLRQGPFLNTEAFF
TRBJ2-7	NA	TRBV14	NA	TGTGCCAGCAGCCAAGAGGGGTTCGCTGGGTACGAGCAGTACTTC	CASSQEGFAGYEQYF
TRBJ2-1	TRBD2	TRBV6-5	NA	TGTGCCAGCAGCCCCCGACTAGCAGGTGAGCAGTTCTTC	CASSPRLAGEQFF
TRBJ2-7	TRBD1	TRBV12-3/TRBV12-4	NA	TGTGCCAGCAGTACAGGGGGCTCCTACGAGCAGTACTTC	CASSTGGSYEQYF